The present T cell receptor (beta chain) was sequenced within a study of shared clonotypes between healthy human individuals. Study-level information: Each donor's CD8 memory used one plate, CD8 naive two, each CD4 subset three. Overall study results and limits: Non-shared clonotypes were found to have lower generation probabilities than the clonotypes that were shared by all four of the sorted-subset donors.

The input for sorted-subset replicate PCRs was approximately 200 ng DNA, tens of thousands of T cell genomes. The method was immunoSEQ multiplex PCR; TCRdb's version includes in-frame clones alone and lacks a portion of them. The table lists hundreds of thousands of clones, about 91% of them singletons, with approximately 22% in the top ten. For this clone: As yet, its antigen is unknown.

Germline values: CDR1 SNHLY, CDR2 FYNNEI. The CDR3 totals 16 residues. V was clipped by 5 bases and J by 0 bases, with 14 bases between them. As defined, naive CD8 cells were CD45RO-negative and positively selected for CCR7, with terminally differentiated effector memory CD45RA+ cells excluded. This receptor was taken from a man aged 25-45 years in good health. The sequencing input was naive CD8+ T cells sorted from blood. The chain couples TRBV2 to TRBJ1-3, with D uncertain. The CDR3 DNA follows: TGTGCCAGCAGTCGATCTGGGGATGGCTCTGGAAACACCATATATTTT. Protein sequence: CASSRSGDGSGNTIYF.